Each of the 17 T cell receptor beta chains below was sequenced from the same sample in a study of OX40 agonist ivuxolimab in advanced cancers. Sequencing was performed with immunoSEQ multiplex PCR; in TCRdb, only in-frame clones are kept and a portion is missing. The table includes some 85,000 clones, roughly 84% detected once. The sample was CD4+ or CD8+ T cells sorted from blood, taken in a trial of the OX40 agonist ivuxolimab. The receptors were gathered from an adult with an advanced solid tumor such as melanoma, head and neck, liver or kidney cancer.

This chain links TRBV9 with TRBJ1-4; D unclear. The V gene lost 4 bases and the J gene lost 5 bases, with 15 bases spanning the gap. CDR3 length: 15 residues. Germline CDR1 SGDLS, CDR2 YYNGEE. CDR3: CASSPRVGDNEKLFF. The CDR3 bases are TGTGCCAGCAGCCCCCGTGTAGGAGACAATGAAAAACTGTTTTTT.

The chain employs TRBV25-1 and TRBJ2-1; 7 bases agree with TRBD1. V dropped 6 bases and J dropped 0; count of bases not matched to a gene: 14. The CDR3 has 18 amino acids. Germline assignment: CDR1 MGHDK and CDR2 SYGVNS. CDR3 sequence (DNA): TGTGCCAGCAGGGGCCCTCGACCGGGACAGAGCTCCTACAATGAGCAGTTCTTC. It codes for CASRGPRPGQSSYNEQFF.

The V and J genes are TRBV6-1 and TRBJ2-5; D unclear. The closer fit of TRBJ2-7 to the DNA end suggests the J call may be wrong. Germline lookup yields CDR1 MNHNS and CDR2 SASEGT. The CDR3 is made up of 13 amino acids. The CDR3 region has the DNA TGTGCCAGCAGTGAACTGGGAAAGTACGAGCAGTACTTC. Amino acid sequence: CASSELGKYEQYF.

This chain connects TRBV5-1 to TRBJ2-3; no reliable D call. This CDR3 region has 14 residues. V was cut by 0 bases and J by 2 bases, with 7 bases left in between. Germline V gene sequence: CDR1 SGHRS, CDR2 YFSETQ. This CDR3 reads CASSLVDSTDTQYF. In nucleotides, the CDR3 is TGCGCCAGCAGCTTGGTTGACTCCACAGATACGCAGTATTTT. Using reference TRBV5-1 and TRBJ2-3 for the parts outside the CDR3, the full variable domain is KAGVTQTPRYLIKTRGQQVTLSCSPISGHRSVSWYQQTPGQGLQFLFEYFSETQRNKGNFPGRFSGRQFSNSRSEMNVSTLELGDSALYLCASSLVDSTDTQYFGPGTRLTVL.

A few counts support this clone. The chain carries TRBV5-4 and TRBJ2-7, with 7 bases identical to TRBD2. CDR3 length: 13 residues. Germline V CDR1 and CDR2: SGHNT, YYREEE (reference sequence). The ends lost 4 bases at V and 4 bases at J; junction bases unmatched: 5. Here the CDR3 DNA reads TGTGCCAGCAGCCTACCGGGACTATACGAGCAGTACTTC. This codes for CASSLPGLYEQYF.

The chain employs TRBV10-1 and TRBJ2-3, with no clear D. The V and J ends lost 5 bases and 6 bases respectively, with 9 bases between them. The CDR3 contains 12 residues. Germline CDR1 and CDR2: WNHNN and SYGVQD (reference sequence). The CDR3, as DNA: TGCGCCAGCAGTCCCCCCGGTGATACGCAGTATTTT. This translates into CASSPPGDTQYF.

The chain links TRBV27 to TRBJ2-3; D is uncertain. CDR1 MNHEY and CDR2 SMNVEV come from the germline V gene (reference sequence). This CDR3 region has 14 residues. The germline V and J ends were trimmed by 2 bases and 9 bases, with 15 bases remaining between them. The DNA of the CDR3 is TGTGCCAGCAGTTTAGATTACGACCGACCAACGCAGTATTTT. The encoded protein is CASSLDYDRPTQYF.

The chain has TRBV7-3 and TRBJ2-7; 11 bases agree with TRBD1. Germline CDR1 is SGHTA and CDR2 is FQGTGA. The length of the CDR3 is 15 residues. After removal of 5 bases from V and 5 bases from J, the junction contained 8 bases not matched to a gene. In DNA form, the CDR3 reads TGTGCCAGCAGCGTGGGGACAGGGGGTAGCAACGAGCAGTACTTC. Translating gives CASSVGTGGSNEQYF.

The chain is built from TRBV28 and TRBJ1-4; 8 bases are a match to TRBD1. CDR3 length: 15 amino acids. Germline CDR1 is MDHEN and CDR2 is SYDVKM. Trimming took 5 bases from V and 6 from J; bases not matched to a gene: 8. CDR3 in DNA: TGTGCCAGCAGTCGCCGCACAGGGGGGGATGAAAAACTGTTTTTT. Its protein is CASSRRTGGDEKLFF.

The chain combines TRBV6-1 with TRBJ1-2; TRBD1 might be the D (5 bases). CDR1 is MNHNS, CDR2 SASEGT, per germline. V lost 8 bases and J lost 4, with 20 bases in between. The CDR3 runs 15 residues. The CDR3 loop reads CASVQGGWDVYGYTF. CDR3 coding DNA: TGTGCCAGCGTTCAGGGAGGTTGGGATGTCTATGGCTACACCTTC.

For the CDR3, the DNA is TGTGCCAGCAGCTTCGGGGCTAGCCTAGTTCTCGGCGGGGAGCTGTTTTTT. Translation gives CASSFGASLVLGGELFF. The chain uses TRBV5-8 and TRBJ2-2; tentatively, D is TRBD1 or TRBD2 (5 bases each). Germline CDR1 and CDR2: SGHTS and YDEGEE. The V and J ends lost 2 bases and 7 bases respectively, with 21 bases between them. This CDR3 comprises 17 residues.

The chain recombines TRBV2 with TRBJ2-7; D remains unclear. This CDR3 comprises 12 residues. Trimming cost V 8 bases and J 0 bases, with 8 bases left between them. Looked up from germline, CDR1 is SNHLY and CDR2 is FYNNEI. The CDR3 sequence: CASATVSYEQYF. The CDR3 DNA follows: TGTGCCAGCGCTACAGTCTCCTACGAGCAGTACTTC.

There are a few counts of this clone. The CDR3 DNA sequence: TGTGCCAGCAGTTTGTACAGGGGAGTTGGCTACACCTTC. As protein: CASSLYRGVGYTF. The V and J genes are TRBV27 and TRBJ1-2; TRBD1 agrees at 7 bases. V gave up 3 bases and J gave up 7 bases; unmatched junction bases: 5. Germline values: CDR1 MNHEY, CDR2 SMNVEV (reference sequence). The CDR3 is 13 residues long.

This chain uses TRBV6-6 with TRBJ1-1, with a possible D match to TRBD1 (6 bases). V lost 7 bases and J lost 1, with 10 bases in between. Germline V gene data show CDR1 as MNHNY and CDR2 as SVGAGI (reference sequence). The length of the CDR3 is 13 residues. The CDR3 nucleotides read TGTGCCAGCAATGAGGACAGGAACACTGAAGCTTTCTTT. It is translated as CASNEDRNTEAFF.

The CDR3 region has the DNA TGTGCCAGCAGCGTAGCCGCGGGGACTAGCGGTACGCAGTATTTT. Amino acids: CASSVAAGTSGTQYF. This sequence joins TRBV9 and TRBJ2-3; TRBD2 matches at 11 bases. Germline loops: CDR1 SGDLS, CDR2 YYNGEE. The CDR3 has 15 amino acids. The J segment lost 8 bases and the V segment lost 0 bases, leaving 5 bases of the junction unmatched.

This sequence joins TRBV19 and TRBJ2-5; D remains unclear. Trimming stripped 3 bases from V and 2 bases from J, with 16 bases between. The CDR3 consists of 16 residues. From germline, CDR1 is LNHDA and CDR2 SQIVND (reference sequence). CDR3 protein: CASSIIPQTRQETQYF. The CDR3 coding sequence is TGTGCCAGTAGTATTATTCCCCAGACAAGACAAGAGACCCAGTACTTC.

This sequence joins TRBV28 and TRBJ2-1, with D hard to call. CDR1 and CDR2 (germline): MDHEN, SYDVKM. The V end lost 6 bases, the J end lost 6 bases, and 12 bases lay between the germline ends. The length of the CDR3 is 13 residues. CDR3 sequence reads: CASSPTGLNEQFF. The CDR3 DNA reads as TGTGCCAGCAGCCCTACGGGCCTCAATGAGCAGTTCTTC.